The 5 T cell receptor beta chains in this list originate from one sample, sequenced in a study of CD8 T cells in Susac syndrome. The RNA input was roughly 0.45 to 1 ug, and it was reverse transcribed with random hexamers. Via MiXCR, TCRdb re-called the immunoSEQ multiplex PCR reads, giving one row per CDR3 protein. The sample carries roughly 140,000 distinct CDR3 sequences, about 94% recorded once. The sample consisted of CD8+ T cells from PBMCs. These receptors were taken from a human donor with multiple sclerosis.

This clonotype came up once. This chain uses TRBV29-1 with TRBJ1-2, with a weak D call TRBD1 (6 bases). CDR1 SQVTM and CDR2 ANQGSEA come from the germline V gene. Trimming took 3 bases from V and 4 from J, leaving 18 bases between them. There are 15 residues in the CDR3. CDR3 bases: TGCAGCGTTGATTTGGGCGGGGGCGTTGGCTATGGCTACACCTTC. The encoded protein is CSVDLGGGVGYGYTF.

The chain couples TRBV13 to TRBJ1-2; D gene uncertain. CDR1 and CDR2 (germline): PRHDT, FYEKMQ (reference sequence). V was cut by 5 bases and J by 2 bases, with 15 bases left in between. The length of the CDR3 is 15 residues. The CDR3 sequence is CASSTPGISNYGYTF. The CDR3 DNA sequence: TGTGCCAGCAGCACTCCGGGGATCTCCAACTATGGCTACACCTTC.

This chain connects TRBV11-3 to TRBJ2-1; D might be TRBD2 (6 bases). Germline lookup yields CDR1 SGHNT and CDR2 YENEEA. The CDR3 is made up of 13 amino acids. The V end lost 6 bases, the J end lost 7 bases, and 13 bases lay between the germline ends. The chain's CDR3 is CASSWGRGNEQFF. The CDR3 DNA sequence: TGTGCCAGCAGTTGGGGTCGGGGGAATGAGCAGTTCTTC.

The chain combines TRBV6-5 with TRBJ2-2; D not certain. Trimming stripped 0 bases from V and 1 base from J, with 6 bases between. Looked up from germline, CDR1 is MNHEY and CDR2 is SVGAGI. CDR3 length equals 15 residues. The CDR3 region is CASSYSAENTGELFF. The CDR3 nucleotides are TGTGCCAGCAGTTACTCGGCGGAGAACACCGGGGAGCTGTTTTTT.

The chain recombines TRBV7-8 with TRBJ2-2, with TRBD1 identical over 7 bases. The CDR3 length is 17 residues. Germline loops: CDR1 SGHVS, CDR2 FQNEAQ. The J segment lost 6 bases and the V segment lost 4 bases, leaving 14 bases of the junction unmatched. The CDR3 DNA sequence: TGTGCCAGCAGCTCAGGAGTTAGGGACAGCGTATCCGGGGAGCTGTTTTTT. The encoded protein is CASSSGVRDSVSGELFF. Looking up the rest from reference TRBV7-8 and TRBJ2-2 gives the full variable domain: GAGVSQSPRYKVAKRGQDVALRCDPISGHVSLFWYQQALGQGPEFLTYFQNEAQLDKSGLPSDRFFAERPEGSVSTLKIQRTQQEDSAVYLCASSSGVRDSVSGELFFGEGSRLTVL.